The 11 T cell receptor beta chains below were found in one sample sequenced in a study of blood T cell repertoires in COVID-19. Only in-frame clones appear in the TCRdb table, and some are missing; sequencing was by immunoSEQ multiplex PCR. The sample contains 120,000 or so clones, approximately 81% of which appear only once. The material sequenced was peripheral blood. Receptor source: a man in his 60s with acute or convalescent COVID-19.

This sequence joins TRBV19 and TRBJ2-6, with D possibly TRBD2 on 5 matching bases. V lost 6 bases and J 1 base, leaving 10 bases between the germline ends. Germline-derived CDR1 and CDR2 are LNHDA and SQIVND (reference sequence). The CDR3 sequence is 15 residues long. Here the CDR3 DNA reads TGTGCCAGTAGCCCATCGGGGTCTGGGGCCAACGTCCTGACTTTC. This translates into CASSPSGSGANVLTF.

CDR3 coding DNA: TGTGCCAGCTCACCGACGGACAGCCCCCGATCAAACTATGGCTACACCTTC. This encodes CASSPTDSPRSNYGYTF. This rearrangement joins TRBV18 to TRBJ1-2; D might be TRBD1 (6 bases). Germline V gives CDR1 KGHSH, CDR2 LQKENI. V lost 3 bases and J 2 bases, leaving 19 bases between the germline ends. The CDR3 covers 17 residues. Filled out from reference TRBV18 and TRBJ1-2, the complete variable domain reads NAGVMQNPRHLVRRRGQEARLRCSPMKGHSHVYWYRQLPEEGLKFMVYLQKENIIDESGMPKERFSAEFPKEGPSILRIQQVVRGDSAAYFCASSPTDSPRSNYGYTFGSGTRLTVV.

The chain recombines TRBV3-1 (or the pseudogene TRBV3-2) with TRBJ2-7; D is perhaps TRBD2 (6 bases). This CDR3 region has 14 residues. Germline CDR1 and CDR2: LGHDT and YNNKEL (reference sequence). The V and J ends lost 3 bases and 2 bases respectively, with 11 bases between them. In DNA form, the CDR3 reads TGTGCCAGCAGCCAGTGGAGCGGGCCCTACGAGCAGTACTTC. Protein: CASSQWSGPYEQYF.

CDR3 sequence: CASSPPLTGLVYNEQFF. CDR3 nucleotide sequence: TGTGCCAGCAGCCCGCCCTTGACAGGGTTGGTCTACAATGAGCAGTTCTTC. The chain is built from TRBV11-2 and TRBJ2-1, with TRBD1 matching over 7 bases. The CDR3 runs 17 residues. Germline V gene lookup returns CDR1 SGHAT and CDR2 FQNNGV. Trimming removed 5 bases from V and 3 bases from J; junction bases left unmatched: 13.

The V call is TRBV7-3, the J call TRBJ1-1; D is unclear. This CDR3 contains 15 residues. CDR1 is SGHTA, CDR2 FQGTGA, per germline. V was pared by 1 base and J by 1 base, with 10 bases between. CDR3 region: CASSLRRQGNTEAFF. CDR3 nucleotides: TGTGCCAGCAGCTTAAGGCGGCAAGGGAACACTGAAGCTTTCTTT.

V and J are TRBV19 and TRBJ1-2; 8 bases map to TRBD1. The J segment lost 4 bases and the V segment lost 0 bases, leaving 4 bases of the junction unmatched. The CDR3 totals 15 residues. Germline V gives CDR1 LNHDA, CDR2 SQIVND (reference sequence). This chain's CDR3 is CASSIEQGAPYGYTF. In nucleotides, the CDR3 is TGTGCCAGTAGTATAGAGCAGGGGGCACCCTATGGCTACACCTTC.

This CDR3 is CASSSSPRGTGAIEQPQHF. The CDR3 nucleotides are TGCGCCAGCAGTTCAAGCCCTCGTGGGACAGGGGCGATTGAACAGCCCCAGCATTTT. The chain couples TRBV5-1 to TRBJ1-5; TRBD1 matches at 10 bases. V lost 5 bases to trimming and J lost 7 bases; unmatched junction nucleotides: 21. The CDR3 sequence is 19 residues long. The germline gives CDR1 SGHRS, CDR2 YFSETQ.

The V call is TRBV5-4, the J call TRBJ1-1; the D is unclear. In germline, CDR1 is SGHNT, CDR2 YYREEE (reference sequence). The V end lost 3 bases, the J end lost 2 bases, and 2 bases lay between the germline ends. CDR3 length equals 11 residues. CDR3 nucleotide sequence: TGTGCCAGCAGCTCTAACACTGAAGCTTTCTTT. Residues: CASSSNTEAFF.

The chain links TRBV19 to TRBJ1-1, with D possibly TRBD1 on 5 matching bases. Germline V CDR1 and CDR2: LNHDA, SQIVND (reference sequence). The ends were cut back, 4 bases at V and 0 bases at J, with 12 bases in the middle. The CDR3 length is 15 residues. Written as DNA, the CDR3 is TGTGCCAGTAGTACATCCAGGGTCATGAACACTGAAGCTTTCTTT. This gives the protein CASSTSRVMNTEAFF.

This clone was seen only once. CDR3 region: CASSQDQASGLPYNEQFF. The DNA for the CDR3 is TGTGCCAGCAGCCAAGATCAGGCTAGCGGGTTACCTTACAATGAGCAGTTCTTC. The rearrangement joins TRBV3-1 (or the pseudogene TRBV3-2) to TRBJ2-1, with 8 bases identical to TRBD2. Germline V gives CDR1 LGHDT, CDR2 YNNKEL (reference sequence). CDR3 length equals 18 residues. Unmatched junction bases numbered 11, after V lost 0 bases and J lost 4 bases.

The chain joins TRBV30 to TRBJ2-1; 9 bases are a match to TRBD2. V shed 3 bases, J shed 4 bases, and the junction held 10 bases outside the gene matches. CDR1 is GTSNPN and CDR2 is SVGIG in the germline V gene (reference sequence). This CDR3 comprises 16 residues. The CDR3 sequence is CAWSPQGTSRYNEQFF. CDR3 DNA sequence: TGTGCCTGGAGCCCCCAGGGGACTAGCAGGTACAATGAGCAGTTCTTC.